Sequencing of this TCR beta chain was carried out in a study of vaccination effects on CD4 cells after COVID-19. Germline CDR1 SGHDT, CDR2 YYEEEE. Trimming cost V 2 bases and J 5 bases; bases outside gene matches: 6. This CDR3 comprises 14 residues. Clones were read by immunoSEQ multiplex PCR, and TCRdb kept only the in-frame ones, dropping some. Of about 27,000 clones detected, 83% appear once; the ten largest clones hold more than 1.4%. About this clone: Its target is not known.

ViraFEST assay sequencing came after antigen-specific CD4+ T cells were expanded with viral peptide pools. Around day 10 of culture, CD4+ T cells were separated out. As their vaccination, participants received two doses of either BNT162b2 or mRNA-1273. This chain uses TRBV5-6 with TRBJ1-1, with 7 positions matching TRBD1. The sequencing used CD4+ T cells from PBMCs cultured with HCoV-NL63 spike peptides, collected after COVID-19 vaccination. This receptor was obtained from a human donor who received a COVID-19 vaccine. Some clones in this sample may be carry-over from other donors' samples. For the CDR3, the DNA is TGTGCCAGCAGCTTAAAGGGGGCGAGAACTGAAGCTTTCTTT. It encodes CASSLKGARTEAFF.